This TCR beta chain was identified during a study of blood T cells in healthy people across ages. Regarding the study as a whole: Age advanced and TCR beta diversity per million T cells fell, roughly linearly.

Turning to this clonotype: Antigen: not known.

Trimming shortened V by 5 bases and J by 7 bases, and 17 bases separated the two germline ends. The CDR3 loop spans 14 amino acids. Germline CDR1 reads SGHTA; CDR2 reads FQGNSA. Sample-barcoded 5' priming and a J-beta primer mix drove a second PCR of about 6 to 11 cycles. Carrying 12 random nucleotides, a template-switch adaptor labeled each individual cDNA molecule. One entry per CDR3 protein results from TCRdb running MiXCR on the 5' RACE reads. The profile shows roughly 800,000 distinct CDR3 sequences, just under 25% of them singletons. The sample also formed part of further work on T cells of mothers and their children. That paper states: Biologically related mothers and children overlapped slightly more than unrelated pairs, a non-significant difference.

Sequences were obtained from blood. The sequence was collected from a boy younger than 18 in good health. V is TRBV7-2 and J is TRBJ2-5; D is unclear. The CDR3 nucleotides read TGTGCCAGCAGCCCCCCGGTGGCTGTTTGGACCCAGTACTTC. Translating gives CASSPPVAVWTQYF.